The present T cell receptor beta chain was sequenced within a study of T cell repertoires in cytomegalovirus infection (dated by TCRdb to 2018 to 2020). About the investigation overall: The HLA type of each donor mattered for the analysis, because public TCR beta signatures pointed to carriage of CMV infection along with the matching HLA type. Here is what the overall study found, with its caveats: The ex vivo response was dominated by HLA-C-restricted CMV-specific TCR beta clonotypes, which also provided the single most frequent clonotype in two of eight donors. Carriers of CMV infection plus the relevant HLA type were discriminated by the cumulative frequency of public TCR beta family members in the study cohort and in an independent roughly 370-donor cohort.

Instrument used: Illumina HiSeq 1500. TCRdb reran the public reads through fastp at Q25 and MiXCR, keeping productive beta chains. CDR3 protein duplicates are merged, each entry listing the most common genes and DNA. This sample is represented by 400,000 or so distinct CDR3 sequences; 15% to 20% of them were singletons. Around 8.6% of the sample comes from the top ten. Points on this clonotype: Its antigen remains undetermined. It has no much larger one-base neighbor in the sample; base qualities were not kept.

V and J are truncated by 0 bases and 0 bases respectively, leaving an intervening sequence of 18 bases. There are 19 amino acids in the CDR3, from cysteine to phenylalanine inclusive. Just the 57-base CDR3 DNA is kept, in frame starting at base 1. CDR1 and CDR2, looked up from the germline V gene, are LGHNT and FRNRAP. Sequenced: PBMCs. This chain joins TRBV12-5 to TRBJ2-1; the D assignment is uncertain and may be TRBD1 or TRBD2, with 5 bases supporting each. The TCR sequence derives from a human donor in good health (CMV status not recorded). Some clones in this sample may be carry-over from other donors' samples. CDR3 region: CASGLVNTWDAASYNEQFF. Read as DNA, the sequence is TGTGCTAGTGGTTTGGTGAATACCTGGGACGCCGCCTCCTACAATGAGCAGTTCTTC. With all but the CDR3 taken from the reference TRBV12-5 and TRBJ2-1 genes, the full variable domain is: DARVTQTPRHKVTEMGQEVTMRCQPILGHNTVFWYRQTMMQGLELLAYFRNRAPLDDSGMPKDRFSAEMPDATLATLKIQPSEPRDSAVYFCASGLVNTWDAASYNEQFFGPGTRLTVL.